This T cell receptor beta chain was recorded in a study of somatic mutations in cytotoxic T cells in rheumatoid arthritis. Study-level information: It was right after diagnosis, before any treatment, that patient blood (about 31 ml EDTA) was drawn.

General study results and limits: Expanded CD8+ clones had unknown antigen targets. Of some 67 patients, 8 or 9 had a largest CD8+ clone that exceeded 20% of CD8+ cells.

Sequencing was performed with immunoSEQ multiplex PCR; in TCRdb, only in-frame clones are kept and a portion is missing. The table includes 20,000 to 25,000 clones, roughly 80% detected once. In regard to this clone: Its cognate antigen is unknown.

V dropped 0 bases and J dropped 1 base, with 14 bases sitting between them. Germline V gene data show CDR1 as LGHNA and CDR2 as YSLEER. This CDR3 region has 17 residues. Sample: CD8+ T cells sorted from blood. The rearrangement links TRBV4-3 to TRBJ2-3; D remains unclear. This clonotype was obtained from an adult with rheumatoid arthritis. The CDR3 spells CASSQETAVRGTDTQYF. CDR3 coding DNA: TGCGCCAGCAGCCAAGAGACTGCGGTAAGGGGCACAGATACGCAGTATTTT.